This T cell receptor (beta chain) came from a study of early T cells in non-severe SARS-CoV-2 infection. TCRdb called the 5' RACE reads again in MiXCR, with one record for every CDR3 protein. The repertoire holds more than 25,000 distinct CDR3 sequences, 4.5% seen once, with around 6% in the top ten. This clonotype came up many times. This clonotype was sampled from an adult who was a healthcare worker with PCR-confirmed SARS-CoV-2 infection or an uninfected control (not recorded which). The source material was whole blood.

CDR3 region: CAWSDGGQETQYF. As DNA, the CDR3 is TGTGCCTGGAGTGACGGGGGTCAAGAGACCCAGTACTTC. The chain is built from TRBV30 and TRBJ2-5; D is possibly TRBD2 (6 bases). The CDR3 has 13 residues. Germline V lookup: CDR1 GTSNPN, CDR2 SVGIG (reference sequence). With 1 base removed from V and 2 bases from J, the gap between germline ends came to 8 bases.